This T cell receptor beta chain was sequenced for a study of cytomegalovirus exposure and HLA in healthy donors. Study-level information: An analysis done earlier identified almost 120 million unique TCR beta sequences from approximately 200 million T cells. Drawn from HLA-typed donors, 80 million to 95 million unique TCRs were held in an early data release. Study-level findings and limits: By a later analysis, the bulk of CMV-associated TCR beta chains appeared HLA-restricted.

This clone was observed a few times. What it recognizes is unknown. The PCR ran on 60 Vbeta and 13 Jbeta primers. TCRdb's copy holds only in-frame clones and misses some; the assay was immunoSEQ multiplex PCR. The sample holds approximately 110,000 clones, roughly 71% seen once. This receptor was obtained from a man aged 40-49 years in good health and CMV-seropositive. Sequenced input: PBMCs.

This CDR3 reads CASSSPGTDTQYF. The CDR3 nucleotides read TGCGCCAGCAGCTCTCCGGGCACAGATACGCAGTATTTT. The chain uses TRBV4-1 and TRBJ2-3, with D unresolved. The CDR3 totals 13 residues. V was shortened by 5 bases and J by 1 base, with 7 bases between the two germline ends. Per the germline V gene, CDR1 is MGHRA and CDR2 is YSYEKL.